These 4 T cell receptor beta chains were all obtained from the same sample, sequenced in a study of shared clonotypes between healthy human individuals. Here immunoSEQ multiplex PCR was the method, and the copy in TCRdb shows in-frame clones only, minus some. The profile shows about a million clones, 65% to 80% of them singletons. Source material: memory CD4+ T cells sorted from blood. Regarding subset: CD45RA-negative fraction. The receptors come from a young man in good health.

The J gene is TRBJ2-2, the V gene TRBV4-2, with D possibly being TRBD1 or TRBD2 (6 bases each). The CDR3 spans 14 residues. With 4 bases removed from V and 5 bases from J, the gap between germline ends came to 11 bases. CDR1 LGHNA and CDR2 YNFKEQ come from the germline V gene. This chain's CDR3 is CASSRQGGTGELFF. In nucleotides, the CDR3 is TGTGCCAGCAGCCGCCAAGGGGGGACCGGGGAGCTGTTTTTT.

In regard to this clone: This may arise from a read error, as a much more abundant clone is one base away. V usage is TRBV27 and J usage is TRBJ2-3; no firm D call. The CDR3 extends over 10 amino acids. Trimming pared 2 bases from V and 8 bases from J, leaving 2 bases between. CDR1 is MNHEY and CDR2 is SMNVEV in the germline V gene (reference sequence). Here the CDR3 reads CASSLGTQYF. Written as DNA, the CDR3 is TGTGCCAGCAGTTTAGGTACGCAGTATTTT.

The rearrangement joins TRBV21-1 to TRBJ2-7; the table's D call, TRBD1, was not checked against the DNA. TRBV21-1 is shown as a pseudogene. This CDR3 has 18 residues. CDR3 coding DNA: TGTGCCAGCAGCAAAAAGGGGCAAACCAGGGGAACCTCCTACGAGCAGTACTTC. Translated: CASSKKGQTRGTSYEQYF.

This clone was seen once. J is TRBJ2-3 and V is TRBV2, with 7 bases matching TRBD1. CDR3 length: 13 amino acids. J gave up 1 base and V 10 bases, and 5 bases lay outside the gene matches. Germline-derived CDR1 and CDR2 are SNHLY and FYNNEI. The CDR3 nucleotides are TGTGCCAAAGGGACAGCGGGCACAGATACGCAGTATTTT. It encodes CAKGTAGTDTQYF. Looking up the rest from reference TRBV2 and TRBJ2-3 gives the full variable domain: EPEVTQTPSHQVTQMGQEVILRCVPISNHLYFYWYRQILGQKVEFLVSFYNNEISEKSEIFDDQFSVERPDGSNFTLKIRSTKLEDSAMYFCAKGTAGTDTQYFGPGTRLTVL.